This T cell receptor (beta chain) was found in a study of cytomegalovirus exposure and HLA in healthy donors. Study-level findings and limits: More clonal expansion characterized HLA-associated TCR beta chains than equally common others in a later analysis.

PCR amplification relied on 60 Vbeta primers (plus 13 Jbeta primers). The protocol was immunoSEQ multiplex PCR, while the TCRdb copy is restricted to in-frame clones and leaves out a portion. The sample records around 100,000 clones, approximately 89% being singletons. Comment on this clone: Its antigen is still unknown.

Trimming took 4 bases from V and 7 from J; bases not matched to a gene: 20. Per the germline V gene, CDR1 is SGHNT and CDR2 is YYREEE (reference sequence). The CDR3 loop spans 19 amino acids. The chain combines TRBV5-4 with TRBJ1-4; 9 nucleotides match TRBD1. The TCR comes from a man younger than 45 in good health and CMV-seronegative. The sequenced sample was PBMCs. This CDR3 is CASSPELHRDRAFSEKLFF. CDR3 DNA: TGTGCCAGCAGCCCAGAACTCCACCGGGACAGGGCGTTTTCTGAAAAACTGTTTTTT.